A single sample gave rise to the 21 T cell receptor beta chains below, sequenced in a study of T cells in localized non-small cell lung cancer. This table comes from immunoSEQ multiplex PCR, and its TCRdb copy is limited to in-frame clones, with some not included. Of 2,500 to 3,000 clones listed, roughly 28% are singletons. Sample: normal lung tissue next to the tumor, taken before any cancer treatment. The receptor set was obtained from a male donor older than 55 with stage II lung adenocarcinoma.

This chain uses TRBV19 with TRBJ1-4; a weak D match, TRBD1 (6 bases). Trimming left V 9 bases short and J 5 bases short, with 10 bases between. CDR1 and CDR2 (germline): LNHDA, SQIVND (reference sequence). This CDR3 comprises 12 residues. The CDR3 sequence: CASGTPNEKLFF. CDR3 DNA: TGTGCCAGCGGGACACCAAATGAAAAACTGTTTTTT.

This clone has only a few counts. The genes are TRBV9 and TRBJ1-2; D ambiguous. This CDR3 is 15 amino acids long. The germline V and J ends were trimmed by 0 bases and 1 base, with 10 bases remaining between them. CDR1 SGDLS and CDR2 YYNGEE come from the germline V gene. The CDR3 loop is CASSVGGSGNYGYTF. As DNA, the CDR3 is TGTGCCAGCAGCGTAGGCGGTAGTGGTAACTATGGCTACACCTTC.

By its share, this clone is medium-sized. The rearrangement links TRBV9 to TRBJ1-2; TRBD1 is a possible D gene (6 bases). V was cut by 0 bases and J by 4 bases, with 16 bases left in between. The CDR3 is made up of 16 amino acids. Germline CDR1 SGDLS, CDR2 YYNGEE. The CDR3 protein is CASSVGNRQVPYGYTF. In DNA form, the CDR3 reads TGTGCCAGCAGCGTAGGAAATCGACAGGTTCCCTATGGCTACACCTTC.

This clone was observed a few times. The J gene is TRBJ2-7, the V gene TRBV11-3, with D perhaps being TRBD1 or TRBD2 (5 bases each). Germline V lookup: CDR1 SGHNT, CDR2 YENEEA. V was pared by 5 bases and J by 1 base, with 15 bases between. The CDR3 consists of 15 residues. CDR3 region: CASSPRRDRSYEQYF. DNA for the CDR3: TGTGCCAGCAGCCCCCGCCGGGACCGATCCTACGAGCAGTACTTC.

The chain joins TRBV11-3 to TRBJ1-2, with 9 bases aligning to TRBD1. V trimming: 5 bases; J trimming: 13 bases; junction bases outside the gene matches: 14. CDR1 and CDR2 from the germline V gene are SGHNT and YENEEA. This CDR3 has 14 residues. Written as DNA, the CDR3 is TGTGCCAGCAGCCCGACGCCGGGACAGGGCCATCTCACCTTC. Amino acids: CASSPTPGQGHLTF. The complete variable domain, with remaining parts taken from reference TRBV11-3 and TRBJ1-2, reads EAGVVQSPRYKIIEKKQPVAFWCNPISGHNTLYWYLQNLGQGPELLIRYENEEAVDDSQLPKDRFSAERLKGVDSTLKIQPAELGDSAVYLCASSPTPGQGHLTFGSGTRLTVV.

This clone has a handful of counts. This chain links TRBV7-8 with TRBJ2-4, with D tentatively TRBD1 (5 bases). The CDR3 runs to 16 residues. The germline V gene has CDR1 SGHVS and CDR2 FQNEAQ. Deletions cut 4 bases from V and 0 bases from J, with 13 bases between. The CDR3 region is CASSSLQGIAKNIQYF. The DNA of the CDR3 is TGTGCCAGCAGCTCACTGCAGGGAATAGCCAAAAACATTCAGTACTTC.

A few counts support this clone. This chain joins TRBV5-1 and TRBJ1-5; 7 nucleotides agree with TRBD1. CDR3 length: 15 residues. V trimming: 4 bases; J trimming: 3 bases; junction bases outside the gene matches: 7. From germline, CDR1 is SGHRS and CDR2 YFSETQ. The CDR3 is CASSLSTGNNQPQHF. In DNA, the CDR3 is TGCGCCAGCAGCCTCTCGACAGGGAACAATCAGCCCCAGCATTTT.

The genes are TRBV19 and TRBJ2-2, with 11 bases identical to TRBD1. The V and J ends lost 8 bases and 4 bases, in that order; junction bases with no gene match: 6. CDR3 length: 15 amino acids. Germline V gives CDR1 LNHDA, CDR2 SQIVND (reference sequence). The CDR3 nucleotides are TGTGCCAGTGTGGACAGGGGGCGCGGCACCGGGGAGCTGTTTTTT. This encodes CASVDRGRGTGELFF.

This clone was seen at least ten times. J is TRBJ2-3 and V is TRBV6-1, with D possibly matching TRBD1 (5 bases). This CDR3 is built from 14 residues. Trimming left V 1 base short and J 5 bases short, with 10 bases between. Germline values: CDR1 MNHNS, CDR2 SASEGT. CDR3 sequence (DNA): TGTGCCAGCAGTGAAGAAAGGGGTGGAGATACGCAGTATTTT. It yields the protein CASSEERGGDTQYF.

This chain uses TRBV5-1 with TRBJ2-1; TRBD1 matches at 8 bases. Germline lookup yields CDR1 SGHRS and CDR2 YFSETQ. The trim removed 3 bases at V and 8 bases at J, leaving 7 bases unmatched. The CDR3 consists of 14 residues. In nucleotides, the CDR3 is TGCGCCAGCAGCTCCGGACAGGGATCGGATGAGCAGTTCTTC. This sequence encodes CASSSGQGSDEQFF. The whole variable domain, filled in from reference TRBV5-1 and TRBJ2-1, reads KAGVTQTPRYLIKTRGQQVTLSCSPISGHRSVSWYQQTPGQGLQFLFEYFSETQRNKGNFPGRFSGRQFSNSRSEMNVSTLELGDSALYLCASSSGQGSDEQFFGPGTRLTVL.

The chain employs TRBV7-1 and TRBJ1-6; tentatively, D is TRBD1 (6 bases). TRBV7-1 is designated an ORF whose function remains uncertain. CDR3 length: 15 residues. The germline V and J ends were trimmed by 2 bases and 7 bases, with 12 bases remaining between them. CDR3 DNA: TGTGCCAGCAGCTCACCGACAGGAGAAAATTCACCCCTCCACTTT. Translating gives CASSSPTGENSPLHF.

This clone is deemed medium-sized. This chain links TRBV11-3 with TRBJ2-1; maybe TRBD2 (6 bases). CDR1 is SGHNT and CDR2 is YENEEA in the germline V gene. Trimming pared 3 bases from V and 2 bases from J, leaving 20 bases between. There are 18 residues in the CDR3. The CDR3 DNA is TGTGCCAGCAGCTTTTTGGTTGGGGCGGGGCAAACCTACAATGAGCAGTTCTTC. Protein: CASSFLVGAGQTYNEQFF.

J is TRBJ1-1 and V is TRBV28, with D unresolved. Germline V gene lookup returns CDR1 MDHEN and CDR2 SYDVKM. Trimming removed 3 bases at V and 5 bases at J, with 16 bases between. The CDR3 covers 15 residues. CDR3 nucleotides: TGTGCCAGCAGTTTTAATCAGGCTTCGAGGACTGAAGCTTTCTTT. Residues: CASSFNQASRTEAFF.

This clone is categorized as medium-sized. The chain combines TRBV28 with TRBJ2-1; 9 bases line up with TRBD1. Germline trimming cut 5 bases from V and 2 bases from J; bases unmatched to any gene: 7. CDR1 and CDR2 from the germline V gene are MDHEN and SYDVKM. The CDR3 spans 16 residues. The chain's CDR3 is CASSGTGTGPYNEQFF. CDR3 nucleotide sequence: TGTGCCAGCAGTGGGACCGGGACAGGGCCCTACAATGAGCAGTTCTTC.

In its sample, this clone is medium-sized (0.01 to 0.1%). The chain couples TRBV28 to TRBJ2-5, with 8 bases fitting TRBD1. The CDR3 contains 17 residues. Trimming took 5 bases from V and 1 from J; bases not matched to a gene: 12. Looked up from germline, CDR1 is MDHEN and CDR2 is SYDVKM. This chain's CDR3 is CASSPPAGTGLQETQYF. CDR3 nucleotide sequence: TGTGCCAGCAGTCCCCCAGCCGGGACAGGACTCCAAGAGACCCAGTACTTC.

The chain links TRBV13 to TRBJ1-4; D unresolved. The germline V and J ends were trimmed by 0 bases and 0 bases, with 2 bases remaining between them. This CDR3 is built from 14 residues. CDR1 is PRHDT, CDR2 FYEKMQ, per germline (reference sequence). Here the CDR3 DNA reads TGTGCCAGCAGCTTAGGGGCAACTAATGAAAAACTGTTTTTT. As protein: CASSLGATNEKLFF.

This clone was recorded only once. The chain combines TRBV30 with TRBJ1-1, with a possible D match to TRBD1 (5 bases). The CDR3 extends over 14 amino acids. The germline V and J ends were trimmed by 8 bases and 0 bases, with 16 bases remaining between them. CDR1 is GTSNPN and CDR2 is SVGIG in the germline V gene (reference sequence). CDR3 in amino acids: CATSRESMNTEAFF. The CDR3 nucleotides are TGTGCCACCTCCAGGGAGAGTATGAACACTGAAGCTTTCTTT.

V gene TRBV11-3 combines with J gene TRBJ2-7, with 13 positions matching TRBD2. CDR1 is SGHNT, CDR2 YENEEA, per germline. This CDR3 comprises 16 residues. V lost 5 bases and J lost 3; bases outside the gene matches: 7. The CDR3 DNA sequence: TGTGCCAGCAGCCGAGAACTAGCGGGAGGGGTCTACGAGCAGTACTTC. This gives the protein CASSRELAGGVYEQYF.

The genes are TRBV4-1 and TRBJ2-7, with 8 bases matching TRBD1. The CDR3 covers 15 residues. With V trimmed by 5 bases and J by 2 bases, 8 bases remained unmatched. Germline V lookup: CDR1 MGHRA, CDR2 YSYEKL. The CDR3 loop reads CASSWSRDRTYEQYF. Here the CDR3 DNA reads TGCGCCAGCAGCTGGAGCCGGGACAGGACCTACGAGCAGTACTTC.

V gene TRBV29-1 combines with J gene TRBJ2-1, with D tentatively TRBD1 (6 bases). The CDR3 totals 14 residues. The germline V and J ends were trimmed by 2 bases and 2 bases, with 10 bases remaining between them. Germline V CDR1 and CDR2: SQVTM, ANQGSEA. CDR3 bases: TGCAGCGTTGAAAGCCCAGGGGCCTACAATGAGCAGTTCTTC. This encodes CSVESPGAYNEQFF.

This chain connects TRBV15 to TRBJ2-6, with 7 positions matching TRBD1. V trimming: 6 bases; J trimming: 0 bases; junction bases outside the gene matches: 8. This CDR3 spans 17 amino acids. The germline gives CDR1 LNHNV, CDR2 YYDKDF (reference sequence). CDR3 DNA: TGTGCCACCAGTAACGGACAGGACCCCTCTGGGGCCAACGTCCTGACTTTC. This sequence encodes CATSNGQDPSGANVLTF.